Below, 9 T cell receptor beta chains from the same sample are listed, as sequenced in a study of shared clonotypes between healthy human individuals. Generated by immunoSEQ multiplex PCR, the TCRdb table keeps only in-frame clones and is missing some. Here the sample spans hundreds of thousands of clones, just over 95% being singletons. CD45RO-negative CD8 cells positively selected for CCR7 made up the naive population, which excluded terminally differentiated effector memory CD45RA+ cells. The sequencing input was naive CD8+ T cells sorted from blood. Receptors were obtained from a man aged 25-40 years in good health.

This chain joins TRBV27 and TRBJ2-1; maybe TRBD2 (5 bases). Per the germline V gene, CDR1 is MNHEY and CDR2 is SMNVEV (reference sequence). The CDR3 covers 15 residues. Trimming left V 5 bases short and J 0 bases short, with 11 bases between. In nucleotides, the CDR3 is TGTGCCAGCAGTGCGACAACTAGCTCCTACAATGAGCAGTTCTTC. Protein sequence: CASSATTSSYNEQFF.

The chain has TRBV27 and TRBJ2-5; 7 nucleotides agree with TRBD2. There are 16 residues in the CDR3. The V and J ends lost 0 bases and 6 bases, in that order; junction bases with no gene match: 10. The germline V gene has CDR1 MNHEY and CDR2 SMNVEV (reference sequence). In DNA, the CDR3 is TGTGCCAGCAGTTTATCCCCGGGGGAGGGCCTAAAGACCCAGTACTTC. Its translation: CASSLSPGEGLKTQYF.

This rearrangement joins TRBV6-1 to TRBJ2-4; D is unclear. Trimming stripped 3 bases from V and 2 bases from J, with 8 bases between. CDR1 is MNHNS and CDR2 is SASEGT in the germline V gene. The CDR3 has 14 amino acids. The CDR3: CASSDFGPKNIQYF. The CDR3, as DNA: TGTGCCAGCAGTGACTTTGGCCCCAAAAACATTCAGTACTTC.

The V and J genes are TRBV7-2 and TRBJ2-2; perhaps D is TRBD1 or TRBD2 (7 bases each). CDR1 SGHTA and CDR2 FQGNSA come from the germline V gene. The CDR3 contains 17 residues. V was trimmed by 2 bases and J by 1 base, leaving 14 bases between them. The CDR3 DNA follows: TGTGCCAGCAGCTTAAGCGACAGGGAGGGGAACACCGGGGAGCTGTTTTTT. As protein: CASSLSDREGNTGELFF.

The chain recombines TRBV6-5 with TRBJ2-5; TRBD2 aligns across 13 bases. The V gene's germline CDR1 is MNHEY and CDR2 SVGAGI. V was pared by 4 bases and J by 5 bases, with 4 bases of the junction left unmatched. CDR3 size: 15 residues. CDR3 DNA sequence: TGTGCCAGCAGTTTAACTAGCGGGAGGGCGGAGACCCAGTACTTC. Translating it yields CASSLTSGRAETQYF.

Note on this clone: The sample contains more than one DNA sequence encoding this CDR3. The chain recombines TRBV2 with TRBJ1-1; the D is unclear. V was clipped by 6 bases and J by 5 bases, with 7 bases between them. Germline V gives CDR1 SNHLY, CDR2 FYNNEI. The CDR3 is made up of 11 amino acids. CDR3: CASRGRTEAFF. For the CDR3, the DNA is TGTGCCAGCAGAGGAAGAACTGAAGCTTTCTTT. The variable domain in full, with the rest retrieved from reference TRBV2 and TRBJ1-1, is EPEVTQTPSHQVTQMGQEVILRCVPISNHLYFYWYRQILGQKVEFLVSFYNNEISEKSEIFDDQFSVERPDGSNFTLKIRSTKLEDSAMYFCASRGRTEAFFGQGTRLTVV.

This sequence joins TRBV12-5 and TRBJ1-1; weak D call: TRBD1 (5 bases). Germline-derived CDR1 and CDR2 are LGHNT and FRNRAP. CDR3 length: 13 amino acids. V lost 3 bases to trimming and J lost 1 base, with 6 bases between them. In DNA, the CDR3 is TGTGCTAGTGGTTTCACAGGGAACACTGAAGCTTTCTTT. Translated: CASGFTGNTEAFF.

This chain uses TRBV27 with TRBJ1-5; D ambiguous. Trimming removed 3 bases from V and 6 bases from J, with 9 bases in between. The CDR3 contains 13 residues. Germline V gene lookup returns CDR1 MNHEY and CDR2 SMNVEV (reference sequence). This chain's CDR3 is CASSLAGVQPQHF. For the CDR3, the DNA is TGTGCCAGCAGTTTGGCAGGCGTTCAGCCCCAGCATTTT.

This sequence joins TRBV27 and TRBJ1-1; D unclear. V gave up 7 bases and J gave up 1 base, with 13 bases separating them. From germline, CDR1 is MNHEY and CDR2 SMNVEV (reference sequence). The CDR3 is made up of 14 amino acids. CDR3 DNA: TGTGCCAGCACCCCGGCTGGGCCGAACACTGAAGCTTTCTTT. This sequence encodes CASTPAGPNTEAFF.